This T cell receptor beta chain is from a study of neurological immune-mediated disorders. The length of the CDR3 is 14 residues. Per the germline V gene, CDR1 is DFQATT and CDR2 is SNEGSKA (reference sequence). The V end was cut by 1 base, the J end by 6 bases, with 13 bases between. This clonotype was seen at least ten times. Antigen: not known. By 5'RACE with 10-nucleotide random UMIs, the cDNA was made. TCRdb analysed the 5' RACE reads with MiXCR anew, one entry per CDR3 protein. The sample has more than 50,000 distinct CDR3 sequences, approximately 3.6% seen once. Points from the study as a whole: TCR-beta repertoires seemed private in all groups, with no expanded CDR3 amino acid sequences shared. There was no clinical or MRI feature that showed an association with the multiple sclerosis repertoire cluster.

This receptor was identified in a woman aged 55 to 70 with multiple sclerosis. Specimen: PBMCs. The V and J genes are TRBV20-1 and TRBJ1-5; D is perhaps TRBD1 (6 bases). CDR3 region: CSARVQGSGQPQHF. CDR3 sequence (DNA): TGCAGTGCTAGAGTACAGGGATCTGGTCAGCCCCAGCATTTT.